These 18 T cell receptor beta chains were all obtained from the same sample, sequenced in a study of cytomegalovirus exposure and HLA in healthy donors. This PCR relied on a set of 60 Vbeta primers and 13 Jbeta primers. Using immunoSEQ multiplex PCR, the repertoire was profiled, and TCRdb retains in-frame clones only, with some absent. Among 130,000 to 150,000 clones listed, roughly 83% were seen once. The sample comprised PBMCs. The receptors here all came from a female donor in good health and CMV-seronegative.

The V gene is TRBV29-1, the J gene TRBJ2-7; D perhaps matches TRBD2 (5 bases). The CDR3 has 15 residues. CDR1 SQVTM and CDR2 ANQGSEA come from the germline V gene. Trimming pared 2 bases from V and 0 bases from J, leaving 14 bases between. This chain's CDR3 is CSVESPWESSYEQYF. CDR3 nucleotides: TGCAGCGTTGAATCCCCGTGGGAGAGCTCCTACGAGCAGTACTTC.

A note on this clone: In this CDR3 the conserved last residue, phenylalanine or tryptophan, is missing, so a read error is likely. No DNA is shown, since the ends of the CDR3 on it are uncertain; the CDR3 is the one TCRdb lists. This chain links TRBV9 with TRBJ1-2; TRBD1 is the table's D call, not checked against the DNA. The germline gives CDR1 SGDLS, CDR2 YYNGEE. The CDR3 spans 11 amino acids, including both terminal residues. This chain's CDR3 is CASSVEGQGKV.

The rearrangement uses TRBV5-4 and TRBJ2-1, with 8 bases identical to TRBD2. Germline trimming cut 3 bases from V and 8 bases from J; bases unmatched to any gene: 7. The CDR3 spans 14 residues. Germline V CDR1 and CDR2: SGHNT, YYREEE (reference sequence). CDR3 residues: CASSSGTRADEQFF. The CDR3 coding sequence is TGTGCCAGCAGCTCCGGGACTAGAGCGGATGAGCAGTTCTTC.

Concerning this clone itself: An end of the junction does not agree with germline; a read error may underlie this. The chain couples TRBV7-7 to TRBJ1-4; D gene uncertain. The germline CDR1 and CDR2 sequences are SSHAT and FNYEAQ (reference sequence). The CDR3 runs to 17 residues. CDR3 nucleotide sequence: TGTGCTAGCAGCTTACGCACGTGGAGGGCCGGTAGTGAAAAACTGTTTTTT. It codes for CASSLRTWRAGSEKLFF.

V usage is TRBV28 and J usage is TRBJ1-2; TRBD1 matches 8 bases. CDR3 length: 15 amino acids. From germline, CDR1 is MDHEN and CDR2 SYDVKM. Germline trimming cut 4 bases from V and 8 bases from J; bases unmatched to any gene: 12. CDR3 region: CASSSPGQVRSGYTF. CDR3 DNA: TGTGCCAGCAGTTCCCCGGGACAGGTACGCAGCGGCTACACCTTC.

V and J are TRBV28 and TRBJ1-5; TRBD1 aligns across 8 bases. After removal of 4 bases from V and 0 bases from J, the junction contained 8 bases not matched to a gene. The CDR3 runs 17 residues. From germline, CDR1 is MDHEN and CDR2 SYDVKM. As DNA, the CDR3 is TGTGCCAGCAGTTCTGGACAGGGAACATATAGCAATCAGCCCCAGCATTTT. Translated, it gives CASSSGQGTYSNQPQHF.

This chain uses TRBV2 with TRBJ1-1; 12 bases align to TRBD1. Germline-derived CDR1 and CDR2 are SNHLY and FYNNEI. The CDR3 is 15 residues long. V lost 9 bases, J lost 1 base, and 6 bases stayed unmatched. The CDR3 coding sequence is TGTGCCAGGGGGGACAGGGGGCGTAGGAACACTGAAGCTTTCTTT. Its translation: CARGDRGRRNTEAFF.

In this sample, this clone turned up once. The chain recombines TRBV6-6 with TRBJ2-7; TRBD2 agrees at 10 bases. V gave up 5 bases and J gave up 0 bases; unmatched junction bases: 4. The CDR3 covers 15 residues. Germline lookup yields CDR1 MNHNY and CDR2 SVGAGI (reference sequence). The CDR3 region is CASSDRTSGSYEQYF. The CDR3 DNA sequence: TGTGCCAGCAGTGACCGGACTAGCGGCTCCTACGAGCAGTACTTC.

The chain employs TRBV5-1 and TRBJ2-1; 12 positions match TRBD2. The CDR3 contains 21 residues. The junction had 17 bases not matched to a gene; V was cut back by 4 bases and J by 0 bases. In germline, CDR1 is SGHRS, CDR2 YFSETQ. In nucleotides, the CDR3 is TGCGCCAGCAGCGCTAGGGAGGGGACTAGCGGGCCCGAGGGCTCCTACAATGAGCAGTTCTTC. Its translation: CASSAREGTSGPEGSYNEQFF.

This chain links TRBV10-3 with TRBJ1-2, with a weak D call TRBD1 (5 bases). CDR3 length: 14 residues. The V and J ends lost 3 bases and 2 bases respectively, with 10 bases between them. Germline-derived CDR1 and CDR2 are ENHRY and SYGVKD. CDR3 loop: CAISDSGQNYGYTF. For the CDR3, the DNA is TGTGCCATCAGTGACTCAGGGCAAAACTATGGCTACACCTTC.

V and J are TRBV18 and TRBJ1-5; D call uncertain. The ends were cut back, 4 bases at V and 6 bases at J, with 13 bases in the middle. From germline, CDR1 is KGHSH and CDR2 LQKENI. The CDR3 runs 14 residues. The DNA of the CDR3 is TGTGCCAGCTCACACGATGCCCGGGTTCAGCCCCAGCATTTT. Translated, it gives CASSHDARVQPQHF.

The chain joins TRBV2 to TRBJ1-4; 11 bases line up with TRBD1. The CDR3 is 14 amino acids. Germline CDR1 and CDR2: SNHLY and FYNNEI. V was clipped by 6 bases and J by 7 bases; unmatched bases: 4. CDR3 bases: TGTGCCAGCAGAGGACAGGGGGCGAGTGAAAAACTGTTTTTT. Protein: CASRGQGASEKLFF.

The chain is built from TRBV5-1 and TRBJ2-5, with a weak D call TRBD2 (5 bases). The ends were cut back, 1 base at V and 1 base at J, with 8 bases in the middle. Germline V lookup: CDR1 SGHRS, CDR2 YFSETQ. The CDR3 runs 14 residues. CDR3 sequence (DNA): TGCGCCAGCAGCTTGCGGAGGCGCCAAGAGACCCAGTACTTC. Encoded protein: CASSLRRRQETQYF.

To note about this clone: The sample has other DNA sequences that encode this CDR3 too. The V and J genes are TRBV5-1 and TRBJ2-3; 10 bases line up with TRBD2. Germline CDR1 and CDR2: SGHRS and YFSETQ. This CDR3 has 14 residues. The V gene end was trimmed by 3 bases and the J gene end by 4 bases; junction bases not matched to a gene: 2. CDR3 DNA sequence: TGCGCCAGCAGCTCCGGGACTAGCGCAGATACGCAGTATTTT. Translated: CASSSGTSADTQYF.

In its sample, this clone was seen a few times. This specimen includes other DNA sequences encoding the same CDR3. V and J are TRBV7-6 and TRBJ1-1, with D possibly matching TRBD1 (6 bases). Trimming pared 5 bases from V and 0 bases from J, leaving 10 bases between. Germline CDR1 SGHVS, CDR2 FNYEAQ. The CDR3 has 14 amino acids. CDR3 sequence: CASSPTGLNTEAFF. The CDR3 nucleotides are TGTGCCAGCAGCCCGACAGGTCTGAACACTGAAGCTTTCTTT.

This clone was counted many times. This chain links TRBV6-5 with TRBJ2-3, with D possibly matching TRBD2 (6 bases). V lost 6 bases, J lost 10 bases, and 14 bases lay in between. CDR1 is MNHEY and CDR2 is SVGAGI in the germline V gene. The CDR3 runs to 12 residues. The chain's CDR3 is CASSQTRGAQYF. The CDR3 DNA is TGTGCCAGCAGCCAGACTAGAGGTGCGCAGTATTTT.

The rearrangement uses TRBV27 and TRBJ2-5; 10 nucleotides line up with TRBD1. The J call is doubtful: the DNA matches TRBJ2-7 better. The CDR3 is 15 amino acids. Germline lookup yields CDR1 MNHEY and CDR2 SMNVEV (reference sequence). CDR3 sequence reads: CASSSPGQGNYEQYF. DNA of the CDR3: TGTGCCAGCAGTTCGCCGGGACAGGGGAACTACGAGCAGTACTTC.

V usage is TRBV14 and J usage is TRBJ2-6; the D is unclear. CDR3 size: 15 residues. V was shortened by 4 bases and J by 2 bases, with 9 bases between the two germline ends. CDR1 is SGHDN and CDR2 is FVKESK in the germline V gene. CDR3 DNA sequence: TGTGCCAGCAGCCCAGTTTACGCTGGGGCCAACGTCCTGACTTTC. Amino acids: CASSPVYAGANVLTF.